The rows below give T cell receptor beta chains drawn from one sample of a study of beta chain features in type 1 diabetes. The repertoire was sequenced with immunoSEQ multiplex PCR; TCRdb's copy has only in-frame clones and lacks some. The sample has around 650,000 clones; roughly an eighth are singletons. Material: naive CD4+ T cells from blood. The receptors originated from a man younger than 40 with type 1 diabetes. Each CDR3 is given with its conserved first and last residue. D genes are given only for firm matches. Expanded clones are given a class, and other clones once, few, many or no size at all.

j_call cdr3_length d_call clone_size v_call cdr3_nt cdr3_aa
TRBJ1-2 14 NA few TRBV10-3 TGTGCCATCAGATTCAGGGAAGAGAGCCCTAGCTACACCTTC CAIRFREESPSYTF
TRBJ2-7 12 NA NA TRBV7-2 TGTGCCAGCAGCCCACGCTCCTACGAGCAGTACTTC CASSPRSYEQYF
TRBJ2-5 13 NA few TRBV7-7 TGTGCTAGCAGCTTCCGACAGAGAGAGACCCAGTACTTC CASSFRQRETQYF
TRBJ2-3 18 NA NA TRBV18 TGTGCCAGCTCTCCCGGGATAAGAAGCGAAAGGAACCCAGATACGCAGTATTTT CASSPGIRSERNPDTQYF
TRBJ2-7 16 TRBD1 few TRBV4-2 TGTGCCAGCAGCCAAGCATGGGGCAGGGGGCAGGGCGAGCAGTACTTC CASSQAWGRGQGEQYF
TRBJ2-7 14 NA NA TRBV7-6 TGTGCCAGCAGCTTAGGAAGGGGGGTTTACGAGCAGTACTTC CASSLGRGVYEQYF
TRBJ1-5 14 NA few TRBV7-8 TGTGCCAGCAGCTTAGGGAGAATCAATCAGCCCCAGCATTTT CASSLGRINQPQHF
TRBJ1-5 13 NA NA TRBV30 TGTGCCTGGAGCGTACGGACCGAGCAGCCCCAGCATTTT CAWSVRTEQPQHF
TRBJ1-2 15 NA NA TRBV6-5 TGTGCCAGCAGTTCAACAGGGCGGTTGGTCTATGGCTACACCTTC CASSSTGRLVYGYTF
TRBJ1-2 13 NA NA TRBV30 TGTGCCTGGAGAGTAGGACTTAACTATGGCTACACCTTC CAWRVGLNYGYTF
TRBJ1-2 16 TRBD1 NA TRBV6-6 TGTGCCAGCAGTTATTTGGACAGGCTAGCTAACTATGGCTACACCTTC CASSYLDRLANYGYTF
TRBJ1-3 14 NA few TRBV9 TGTGCCAGCAGCGTAGTCGCGGGTGGAAACACCATATATTTT CASSVVAGGNTIYF
TRBJ2-5 15 NA NA TRBV18 TGTGCCAGCTCAACTCAACAGGGTAACCAAGAGACCCAGTACTTC CASSTQQGNQETQYF
TRBJ1-3 15 TRBD1 few TRBV7-2 TGCGCCAGCAGCCGGGACAGGAGCTCTGGAAACACCATATATTTT CASSRDRSSGNTIYF
TRBJ2-1 13 TRBD2 NA TRBV18 TGTGCCAGCTCACCCGGGGAGGGCCTTGAGCAGTTCTTC CASSPGEGLEQFF
TRBJ2-3 14 NA few TRBV11-2 TGTGCCAGCAGCTTATCCAGGGACACAGATACGCAGTATTTT CASSLSRDTDTQYF
TRBJ2-3 14 TRBD2 NA TRBV19 TGTGCCAGTAGTACCCAGGGAGGGGTCGATACGCAGTATTTT CASSTQGGVDTQYF
TRBJ1-5 13 NA few TRBV27 TGTGCCAGCAGCCTCCACCGTCATCAGCCCCAGCATTTT CASSLHRHQPQHF
TRBJ1-4 14 TRBD1 few TRBV25-1 TGTGCCAGCAGTGAGGGACAGACTAATGAAAAACTGTTTTTT CASSEGQTNEKLFF
TRBJ1-2 12 NA few TRBV14 TGTGCCAGCAGCCAAGAAGAGTATGGCTACACCTTC CASSQEEYGYTF
TRBJ1-2 15 TRBD1 NA TRBV5-1 TGCGCCAGCAGCTTGGGACAGGGGCGGGAGAATGGCTACACCTTC CASSLGQGRENGYTF
TRBJ1-2 13 NA few TRBV30 TGTGCCTGGAGTCGGGCAGCTAACTATGGCTACACCTTC CAWSRAANYGYTF
TRBJ2-5 16 TRBD2 NA TRBV7-8 TGTGCCAGCAGCATCCAGACTAGCGGGGGGGCAGAGACCCAGTACTTC CASSIQTSGGAETQYF
TRBJ2-4 17 NA few TRBV4-3 TGCGCCAGCAGCCAAGATAAAGGGCGAGGGGAGGCAAACATTCAGTACTTC CASSQDKGRGEANIQYF
TRBJ1-2 13 TRBD1 few TRBV2 TGTGCCAGCAGCGGGACAGAATTCTATGGCTACACCTTC CASSGTEFYGYTF
TRBJ1-5 12 NA few TRBV15 TGTGCCACCAGCAGAGAGTCTCAGCCCCAGCATTTT CATSRESQPQHF
TRBJ2-1 16 TRBD2 NA TRBV4-3 TGCGCCAGCAGCCAGGGGCCAGCGGGGGGTTACAATGAGCAGTTCTTC CASSQGPAGGYNEQFF
TRBJ1-5 15 NA NA TRBV15 TGTGCCACCAGCAGTCGCGGGGTTCCCAATCAGCCCCAGCATTTT CATSSRGVPNQPQHF
TRBJ2-6 16 TRBD1 few TRBV7-9 TGTGCCAGCAGCCCGCTGGACAGGGCTGGGGCCAACGTCCTGACTTTC CASSPLDRAGANVLTF
TRBJ1-2 16 TRBD1 NA TRBV11-3 TGTGCCAGCAGCCCGCCTGTGTGGGGACAGATCTATGGCTACACCTTC CASSPPVWGQIYGYTF
TRBJ2-7 16 TRBD1 few TRBV7-2 TGTGCCAGCAGCTTAGCGAGAACAGGGGGATCCTACGAGCAGTACTTC CASSLARTGGSYEQYF
TRBJ1-2 13 NA NA TRBV7-9 TGTGCCAGCAGCGATGGGCAGAACTATGGCTACACCTTC CASSDGQNYGYTF
TRBJ2-3 14 NA few TRBV9 TGTGCCAGCAGCGTATCCCCCACCACAGATACGCAGTATTTT CASSVSPTTDTQYF
TRBJ2-3 15 TRBD1 NA TRBV7-2 TGTGCCAGCAGCATAAGACAGGGGAGCACAGATACGCAGTATTTT CASSIRQGSTDTQYF
TRBJ1-4 14 TRBD1 few TRBV5-4 TGTGCCAGCACCCCGGACAGGGGAGATGAAAAACTGTTTTTT CASTPDRGDEKLFF
TRBJ1-6 15 NA NA TRBV6-5 TGTGCCAGCAGTTTAGCTAGCTCCTATAATTCACCCCTCCACTTT CASSLASSYNSPLHF
TRBJ2-3 13 NA few TRBV11-2 TGTGCCAGCAGCTTGGACAGATCAGATACGCAGTATTTT CASSLDRSDTQYF
TRBJ1-1 13 NA few TRBV10-3 TGTGCCATCAACACGGGCTTGGACACTGAAGCTTTCTTT CAINTGLDTEAFF
TRBJ2-7 12 TRBD1 NA TRBV6-1 TGTGCCAGCGAGGACAGGGGGCACGAGCAGTACTTC CASEDRGHEQYF
TRBJ2-3 19 TRBD2 NA TRBV4-2 TGTGCCAGCAGCCAAGCGGGACTAGCGGGGATCGGTAACACAGATACGCAGTATTTT CASSQAGLAGIGNTDTQYF
TRBJ1-4 9 NA NA TRBV29-1 TGCAGCCTTAATGAAAAACTGTTTTTT CSLNEKLFF
TRBJ2-7 14 TRBD1 few TRBV25-1 TGTGCCAGCAGTGTGGGACAGGGAGCGAACGAGCAGTACTTC CASSVGQGANEQYF
TRBJ2-6 17 NA NA TRBV29-1 TGCAGCGTTGAAGACCCTGTCAGGGGAACCGGGGCCAACGTCCTGACTTTC CSVEDPVRGTGANVLTF
TRBJ1-2 15 NA NA TRBV5-1 TGCGCCAGCAGCTTGGAAGGGCCGCCTAACTATGGCTACACCTTC CASSLEGPPNYGYTF
TRBJ2-1 14 TRBD1 few TRBV7-2 TGTGCCAGCAGCTTAGCACAGGGGGTCAATGAGCAGTTCTTC CASSLAQGVNEQFF
TRBJ2-7 15 NA NA TRBV4-3 TGCGCCAGCAGCCAAGATGGGGCGGCCGGCTACGAGCAGTACTTC CASSQDGAAGYEQYF